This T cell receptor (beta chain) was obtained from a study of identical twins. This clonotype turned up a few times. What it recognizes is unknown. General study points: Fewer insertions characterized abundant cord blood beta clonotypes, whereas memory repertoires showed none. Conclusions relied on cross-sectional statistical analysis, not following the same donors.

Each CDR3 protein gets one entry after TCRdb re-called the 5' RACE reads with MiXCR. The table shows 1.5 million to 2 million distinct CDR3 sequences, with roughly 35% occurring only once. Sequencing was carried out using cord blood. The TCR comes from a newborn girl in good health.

This chain's CDR3 is CASSLSHQQGGSEKLFF. Written as DNA, the CDR3 is TGTGCCAGCAGCTTATCTCATCAACAGGGGGGAAGTGAAAAACTGTTTTTT. The chain uses TRBV11-2 and TRBJ1-4; 8 positions match TRBD1. Germline trimming cut 2 bases from V and 7 bases from J; bases unmatched to any gene: 12. Germline V gives CDR1 SGHAT, CDR2 FQNNGV. The CDR3 runs 17 residues.